These 21 T cell receptor beta chains were sequenced from one sample in a study of CD8 T cells in ankylosing spondylitis (dated by TCRdb to between 2016 and 2019). The library was made by 5' RACE. Sequencing used an Illumina HiSeq 2500. In TCRdb, the public reads were trimmed at Q25 with fastp and aligned with MiXCR, with productive beta chains retained. CDR3 protein sequences are deduplicated, and each keeps its most common genes and DNA. The sample table contains roughly 120,000 distinct CDR3 sequences; only one count was recorded for roughly 6.6% of them. Jointly, the top ten make up 12% of the sample. Input material: blood, either unsorted or a sorted T cell fraction (not recorded which). Receptors were obtained from a male donor with ankylosing spondylitis or in good health (not recorded which).

This clonotype was found many times. The rearrangement links TRBV20-1 to TRBJ2-3; D uncertain. CDR1 is DFQATT and CDR2 is SNEGSKA in the germline V gene (reference sequence). This CDR3 spans 14 amino acids. The V end lost 3 bases, the J end lost 2 bases, and 12 bases lay between the germline ends. The CDR3 DNA is TGCAGTGCTAGTGGAAGGTCGTACACAGATACGCAGTATTTT. Protein: CSASGRSYTDTQYF.

This clonotype has at least ten counts. Sequence at one end of the junction differs from germline and may be a read error. This sequence joins TRBV7-9 and TRBJ2-1; weak D call: TRBD2 (5 bases). This CDR3 has 12 amino acids. CDR1 is SEHNR and CDR2 is FQNEAQ in the germline V gene (reference sequence). The CDR3: CASSFDYHEQFF. CDR3 sequence (DNA): TGTGCCAGCAGCTTCGACTACCATGAGCAGTTCTTC.

This clonotype was detected many times. The V and J genes are TRBV11-1 and TRBJ2-1; 7 bases are a match to TRBD2. This CDR3 spans 18 amino acids. V shed 5 bases, J shed 5 bases, and the junction held 18 bases outside the gene matches. Germline loops: CDR1 SGHAT, CDR2 FQDESV (reference sequence). CDR3 protein: CASSPAPIVGAGNNEQFF. The CDR3 DNA is TGTGCCAGCAGCCCTGCCCCCATTGTAGGAGCGGGGAACAATGAGCAGTTCTTC.

This clonotype was recorded at least ten times. Written as DNA, the CDR3 is TGTGCCAGCAGCCAAGATTGGGGGGAGCAGTACTTC. Encoded protein: CASSQDWGEQYF. The chain recombines TRBV3-1 with TRBJ2-7; D possibly matches TRBD1 or TRBD2 (5 bases each). V lost 0 bases, J lost 7 bases, and 7 bases lay in between. There are 12 residues in the CDR3. Germline values: CDR1 LGHDT, CDR2 YNNKEL (reference sequence).

This clonotype was seen ten or more times. The chain links TRBV10-3 to TRBJ1-2, with no clear D. V lost 3 bases to trimming and J lost 2 bases, with 10 bases between them. There are 14 residues in the CDR3. Per the germline V gene, CDR1 is ENHRY and CDR2 is SYGVKD. CDR3 in amino acids: CAISDSGRNYGYTF. For the CDR3, the DNA is TGTGCCATCAGTGATAGCGGGAGAAACTATGGCTACACCTTC.

The chain combines TRBV20-1 with TRBJ2-2; D ambiguous. The germline V gene has CDR1 DFQATT and CDR2 SNEGSKA (reference sequence). CDR3 length: 14 amino acids. The ends were cut back, 3 bases at V and 0 bases at J, with 8 bases in the middle. CDR3 nucleotides: TGCAGTGCTAGGCGGCAAACGAACACCGGGGAGCTGTTTTTT. Amino acid sequence: CSARRQTNTGELFF.

This clonotype was counted many times. A clone one base away is much larger, so this may be a read error. CDR3 amino acids: CSAQPYGGYPF. As DNA, the CDR3 is TGCAGTGCTCAACCCTATGGGGGCTACCCCTTC. V gene TRBV20-1 combines with J gene TRBJ1-2; D perhaps matches TRBD1 (6 bases). This CDR3 contains 11 residues. CDR1 and CDR2 from the germline V gene are DFQATT and SNEGSKA (reference sequence).

This clonotype was seen ten or more times. The J gene is TRBJ2-5, the V gene TRBV3-1, with D perhaps matching TRBD1 (6 bases). The CDR3 totals 14 residues. Per the germline V gene, CDR1 is LGHDT and CDR2 is YNNKEL (reference sequence). The germline V and J ends were trimmed by 4 bases and 5 bases, with 14 bases remaining between them. CDR3 protein: CASSLNRVLETQYF. The DNA of the CDR3 is TGTGCCAGCAGCCTTAACAGGGTTCTGGAGACCCAGTACTTC.

This clonotype was seen only a few times. This rearrangement joins TRBV21-1 to TRBJ1-2; TRBD1, the table's D call, was not compared with the DNA. TRBV21-1 is classified as a pseudogene. The length of the CDR3 is 16 residues. CDR3 residues: CASSKDGQGASYGYTF. CDR3 coding DNA: TGTGCCAGCAGCAAAGACGGCCAGGGGGCGAGTTATGGCTACACCTTC.

This clonotype was observed many times. The V gene is TRBV14, the J gene TRBJ2-1, with TRBD2 identical over 10 bases. This CDR3 region has 15 residues. The V gene's germline CDR1 is SGHDN and CDR2 FVKESK. The V segment lost 3 bases and the J segment 6 bases; nucleotides outside the gene matches: 5. The CDR3: CASSQPGLAANEQFF. The CDR3, as DNA: TGTGCCAGCAGCCAGCCCGGACTAGCGGCCAATGAGCAGTTCTTC.

This clonotype was detected many times. The genes are TRBV5-1 and TRBJ2-7; D uncertain. Between the trimmed V and J ends, which lost 0 bases and 2 bases, there was a span of 15 bases. Germline V CDR1 and CDR2: SGHRS, YFSETQ. The CDR3 contains 16 residues. The CDR3 protein is CASSLDSLVFPYEQYF. In nucleotides, the CDR3 is TGCGCCAGCAGCTTGGACAGCCTTGTTTTCCCCTACGAGCAGTACTTC.

This clonotype was counted many times. The chain carries TRBV20-1 and TRBJ2-1, with TRBD1 as a possible D gene (7 bases). V was trimmed by 8 bases and J by 8 bases, leaving 22 bases between them. The CDR3 extends over 14 amino acids. CDR1 and CDR2 (germline): DFQATT, SNEGSKA (reference sequence). The CDR3 loop is CSKERGQGGDEQFF. Written as DNA, the CDR3 is TGCAGTAAGGAGCGCGGGCAGGGGGGCGATGAGCAGTTCTTC.

A note on this clonotype: This may arise from a read error, as a much more abundant clone is one base away. V and J are TRBV5-1 and TRBJ1-1, with D possibly being TRBD1 (5 bases). This CDR3 contains 15 residues. Germline CDR1 reads SGHRS; CDR2 reads YFSETQ. The chain's CDR3 is CAGSWDGRGNTEAFF. In DNA, the CDR3 is TGCGCCGGCAGCTGGGACGGGAGGGGGAACACTGAAGCTTTCTTT.

This clonotype was observed many times. The J gene is TRBJ2-1, the V gene TRBV29-1; 8 bases agree with TRBD2. The CDR3 loop spans 14 amino acids. The V gene end was trimmed by 4 bases and the J gene end by 10 bases; junction bases not matched to a gene: 12. CDR1 and CDR2 (germline): SQVTM, ANQGSEA. CDR3 nucleotide sequence: TGCAGCGTTGGGAAGCGGGAGAGCGGCAGAGAGCAGTTCTTC. Translated, it gives CSVGKRESGREQFF.

The chain employs TRBV5-1 and TRBJ2-1, with TRBD2 matching 14 bases. This CDR3 has 19 residues. The V gene end was trimmed by 5 bases and the J gene end by 1 base; junction bases not matched to a gene: 11. Looked up from germline, CDR1 is SGHRS and CDR2 is YFSETQ. Here the CDR3 DNA reads TGCGCCAGCAGAAATGAGGGGGGGACTAGCGGGAGATCCTACAATGAGCAGTTCTTC. This translates into CASRNEGGTSGRSYNEQFF.

This clonotype was seen many times. The V call is TRBV29-1, the J call TRBJ2-3; the match to TRBD2 covers 9 bases. J gave up 2 bases and V 7 bases, and 13 bases lay outside the gene matches. Germline CDR1 is SQVTM and CDR2 is ANQGSEA. The CDR3 runs to 16 residues. The CDR3 bases are TGCAGCGCCACCCGGCTAGCGGGACTATCCACAGATACGCAGTATTTT. Its protein is CSATRLAGLSTDTQYF.

This clonotype was observed many times. The CDR3 protein is CASSLRGTGKVYEQYF. As DNA, the CDR3 is TGTGCCAGCAGCCTGCGAGGGACAGGGAAAGTCTACGAGCAGTACTTC. The rearrangement uses TRBV11-2 and TRBJ2-7; the match to TRBD1 covers 9 bases. The CDR3 consists of 16 residues. The junction had 11 bases not matched to a gene; V was cut back by 5 bases and J by 3 bases. Germline CDR1 SGHAT, CDR2 FQNNGV.

This clonotype appeared many times. The chain has TRBV14 and TRBJ1-1, with D unclear. Trimming left V 1 base short and J 5 bases short, with 5 bases between. Per germline, CDR1 SGHDN and CDR2 FVKESK. The CDR3 length is 12 residues. For the CDR3, the DNA is TGTGCCAGCAGCCAAGTTCGTACTGAAGCTTTCTTT. Its translation: CASSQVRTEAFF.

In its sample, this clonotype was seen many times. The chain couples TRBV12-3 or TRBV12-4 to TRBJ2-2, with a weak D call TRBD1 (5 bases). Trimming pared 9 bases from V and 5 bases from J, leaving 13 bases between. This CDR3 has 13 amino acids. Written as DNA, the CDR3 is TGTGCCAGTACAAGGCAGGGTACCGGGGAGCTGTTTTTT. Protein sequence: CASTRQGTGELFF.

This clonotype has at least ten counts. The chain carries TRBV12-3 or TRBV12-4 and TRBJ1-3; 8 bases are a match to TRBD1. The CDR3 loop spans 13 amino acids. The V gene end was trimmed by 4 bases and the J gene end by 9 bases; junction bases not matched to a gene: 5. The CDR3 nucleotides are TGTGCCAGCAGTTGGGGACAGGAGGGCACCATATATTTT. This gives the protein CASSWGQEGTIYF.

This clonotype was counted at least ten times. Written as DNA, the CDR3 is TGCGCCAGCAGCGGTCAGGAGGGCACTGAAGCTTTCTTT. This encodes CASSGQEGTEAFF. The chain couples TRBV5-1 to TRBJ1-1; unclear D gene. Trimming took 4 bases from V and 4 from J, leaving 11 bases between them. The length of the CDR3 is 13 residues. Germline V gene data show CDR1 as SGHRS and CDR2 as YFSETQ.